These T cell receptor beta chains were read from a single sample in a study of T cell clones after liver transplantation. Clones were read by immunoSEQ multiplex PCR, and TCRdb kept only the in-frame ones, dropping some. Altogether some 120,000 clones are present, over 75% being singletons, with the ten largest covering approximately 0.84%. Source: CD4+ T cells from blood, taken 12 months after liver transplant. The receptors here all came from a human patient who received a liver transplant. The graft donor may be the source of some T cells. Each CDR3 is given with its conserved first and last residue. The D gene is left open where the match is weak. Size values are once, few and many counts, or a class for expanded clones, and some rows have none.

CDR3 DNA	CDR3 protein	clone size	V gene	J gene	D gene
TGTGCCAGCAGCTTATTGACGGCATATGGCTACACCTTC	CASSLLTAYGYTF	-	TRBV7-2	TRBJ1-2	-
TGTGCCACAGCATCACGAGCGGGGGACACAGATACGCAGTATTTT	CATASRAGDTDTQYF	-	TRBV28	TRBJ2-3	TRBD2
TGTGCCAGCAGCCCCTCACCGAGGAACTATGGCTACACCTTC	CASSPSPRNYGYTF	-	TRBV9	TRBJ1-2	-
TGTGCCAGCAGTCTGGGACACCTAAATGAAAAACTGTTTTTT	CASSLGHLNEKLFF	once	TRBV6-5	TRBJ1-4	-
TGCGCCAGCAGCCGGGATGGGTTTCCCCTCCACTTT	CASSRDGFPLHF	-	TRBV5-1	TRBJ1-6	-
TGTGCCAGCAGTAACAGGGCTCTCCCTAGCACAGATACGCAGTATTTT	CASSNRALPSTDTQYF	once	TRBV11-2	TRBJ2-3	-
TGTGCCAGCAGCTTAGCGAGTGCTAATACGCAGTATTTT	CASSLASANTQYF	once	TRBV7-9	TRBJ2-3	-
TGTGCCAGCAGCTTAGGGACAGGAGATTATGGCTACACCTTC	CASSLGTGDYGYTF	-	TRBV11-1	TRBJ1-2	TRBD1
TGTGCCAGCAGCTTTGACGGAGGAAACACCATATATTTT	CASSFDGGNTIYF	-	TRBV7-2	TRBJ1-3	-
TGTGCCAGCAGCTTTCGGGACAGGGTGTACGAGCAGTACTTC	CASSFRDRVYEQYF	-	TRBV5-8	TRBJ2-7	TRBD1
TGTGCCAGCAGCAAAGTGCGGAGCTACGAGCAGTACTTC	CASSKVRSYEQYF	-	TRBV21-1	TRBJ2-7	-
TGTGCCAGCAGAAAACTGGGAGCGGCCTATGAGCAGTTCTTC	CASRKLGAAYEQFF	-	TRBV6-5	TRBJ2-1	-
TGTGCCATCAGTGAGCTAGCGGTCCTCACAGATACGCAGTATTTT	CAISELAVLTDTQYF	-	TRBV10-3	TRBJ2-3	TRBD2
TGTGCCAGCAGTGGGACGGGACACTCCCTAGGAGGCTATGGCTACACCTTC	CASSGTGHSLGGYGYTF	once	TRBV25-1	TRBJ1-2	-
TGTGCCAGCAGAAGACAGGCAGGTGAAGAAAAACTGTTTTTT	CASRRQAGEEKLFF	-	TRBV7-9	TRBJ1-4	-
TGTGCCAGCTCACTAAACACTGGGGTCGGTAATGAAAAACTGTTTTTT	CASSLNTGVGNEKLFF	-	TRBV18	TRBJ1-4	-
TGTGCCAGCAGTTCATGGGGCACTGAAGCTTTCTTT	CASSSWGTEAFF	-	TRBV5-4	TRBJ1-1	-
TGTGCCAGCAGCTTCAGGGGTCACGATTCCTTCTCATCCTACGAGCAGTACTTC	CASSFRGHDSFSSYEQYF	-	TRBV7-2	TRBJ2-7	-
TGCGCCAGCAGCCAACGGGGGGATCAGCCCCAGCATTTT	CASSQRGDQPQHF	-	TRBV5-1	TRBJ1-5	-
TGTGCCAGCGGGAGTCCTAGCTCCTACAATGAGCAGTTCTTC	CASGSPSSYNEQFF	-	TRBV27	TRBJ2-1	-
TGTGCCAGCAGGGGGTTCTCGGATCTACGAGAGCAGTACTTC	CASRGFSDLREQYF	-	TRBV28	TRBJ2-7	-
TGTGCCAGCAGTCCCGGCGGAGGGGTGTCCGAGCAGTACTTC	CASSPGGGVSEQYF	-	TRBV14	TRBJ2-7	-
TGTGCCAGCGGCCACAGGCGGACAGGGTTTATCTACGAGCAGTACTTC	CASGHRRTGFIYEQYF	-	TRBV28	TRBJ2-7	TRBD1
TGTGCCAGCAGCGATACTAGCGGGAACTACAATGAGCAGTTCTTC	CASSDTSGNYNEQFF	-	TRBV6-1	TRBJ2-1	TRBD2
TGTGCCAGTAGTGATGGGGGCGGTACGCAGTATTTT	CASSDGGGTQYF	-	TRBV19	TRBJ2-3	-